This is a list of T cell receptor beta chains from one sample in a study of T cells in Graves' hyperthyroidism and ophthalmopathy. One entry per CDR3 protein, called by TCRdb with MiXCR from the multiplex PCR reads. The sample contains approximately 380,000 distinct CDR3 sequences, about 18% of which appear only once. Sequencing used blood. Every receptor here comes from a man younger than 30 with Graves' ophthalmopathy. Both conserved end residues are part of each CDR3. D genes are given only for firm matches. Where a row states a size, it is once, few, many or the class of an expanded clone; other rows omit it.

CDR3: CASSYPPLLAGEGKNIQYF; DNA: TGTGCCAGCAGTTACCCCCCACTCCTAGCGGGGGAAGGCAAAAACATTCAGTACTTC; D: TRBD2; V: TRBV6-2/TRBV6-3; size: -; J: TRBJ2-4
CDR3: CASSQSEEAYNEQFF; DNA: TGTGCCAGCAGCCAATCGGAGGAAGCCTACAATGAGCAGTTCTTC; D: -; V: TRBV4-2; size: few; J: TRBJ2-1
CDR3: CASSLGQAGYGYTF; DNA: TGTGCCAGCAGCTTGGGACAAGCAGGCTATGGCTACACCTTC; D: -; V: TRBV7-9; size: few; J: TRBJ1-2
CDR3: CASGPRRGDTQYF; DNA: TGTGCCAGTGGCCCTCGACGGGGCGATACGCAGTATTTT; D: -; V: TRBV19; size: -; J: TRBJ2-3
CDR3: CASSQVWGFGTDTQYF; DNA: TGTGCCAGCAGCCAGGTTTGGGGTTTTGGCACAGATACGCAGTATTTT; D: -; V: TRBV3-1; size: many; J: TRBJ2-3
CDR3: CASSRRQGSNQPQHF; DNA: TGTGCCAGCAGCAGGCGACAGGGGAGCAATCAGCCCCAGCATTTT; D: TRBD1; V: TRBV5-8; size: -; J: TRBJ1-5
CDR3: CASVGGEKGSYEQYF; DNA: TGTGCCAGCGTCGGAGGGGAGAAGGGCTCCTACGAGCAGTACTTC; D: -; V: TRBV6-1; size: many; J: TRBJ2-7
CDR3: CSVWTGPHSIQPQHF; DNA: TGCAGTGTTTGGACAGGTCCCCATAGCATTCAACCCCAGCATTTT; D: TRBD1; V: TRBV20-1; size: -; J: TRBJ1-5
CDR3: CASSLPQKETQYF; DNA: TGTGCCAGCAGTTTGCCCCAAAAAGAGACCCAGTACTTC; D: -; V: TRBV28; size: many; J: TRBJ2-5
CDR3: CASSPRLAGTDTQYF; DNA: TGTGCCAGCAGCCCCCGACTAGCGGGGACAGATACGCAGTATTTT; D: TRBD2; V: TRBV3-1; size: many; J: TRBJ2-3
CDR3: CSARGGGAGSTDTQYF; DNA: TGCAGTGCTAGAGGCGGGGGGGCCGGGAGCACAGATACGCAGTATTTT; D: TRBD2; V: TRBV20-1; size: -; J: TRBJ2-3
CDR3: CSALRETQYF; DNA: TGCAGCGCCCTTAGAGAGACCCAGTACTTC; D: -; V: TRBV29-1; size: -; J: TRBJ2-5
CDR3: CASSSSGQGIAQETQYF; DNA: TGTGCCAGCAGCTCGTCCGGACAGGGCATCGCCCAAGAGACCCAGTACTTC; D: TRBD1; V: TRBV5-8; size: -; J: TRBJ2-5
CDR3: CASSLGTGFGAEAFF; DNA: TGTGCCAGCAGCTTAGGGACAGGATTTGGCGCTGAAGCTTTCTTT; D: TRBD1; V: TRBV11-2; size: -; J: TRBJ1-1
CDR3: CSVEDPEDVEQFF; DNA: TGCAGCGTTGAAGATCCGGAGGACGTTGAGCAGTTCTTC; D: -; V: TRBV29-1; size: -; J: TRBJ2-1
CDR3: CASISPDEKLFF; DNA: TGTGCCAGTATATCACCAGATGAAAAACTGTTTTTT; D: -; V: TRBV19; size: -; J: TRBJ1-4
CDR3: CASSHTEGGTGELFF; DNA: TGTGCCAGCAGTCATACAGAGGGGGGAACCGGGGAGCTGTTTTTT; D: -; V: TRBV2; size: many; J: TRBJ2-2
CDR3: CASRQGLGYTIYF; DNA: TGTGCCAGCAGACAGGGTTTGGGCTACACCATATATTTT; D: -; V: TRBV6-1; size: -; J: TRBJ1-3
CDR3: CASSQDMMTGVTEAFF; DNA: TGTGCCAGCAGCCAAGATATGATGACAGGGGTGACTGAAGCTTTCTTT; D: TRBD1; V: TRBV3-1; size: many; J: TRBJ1-1
CDR3: CASSLRGRVTSTGELFF; DNA: TGTGCCAGCAGCTTAAGGGGGCGAGTTACTAGCACCGGGGAGCTGTTTTTT; D: TRBD1; V: TRBV7-2; size: -; J: TRBJ2-2
CDR3: CASSQGQGDNQPQHF; DNA: TGTGCCAGCAGCCAGGGACAGGGGGACAATCAGCCCCAGCATTTT; D: TRBD1; V: TRBV28; size: few; J: TRBJ1-5
CDR3: CASSFHGTSTYNEQFF; DNA: TGTGCCAGCAGCTTCCACGGGACTAGTACCTACAATGAGCAGTTCTTC; D: TRBD2; V: TRBV7-2; size: many; J: TRBJ2-1
CDR3: CSARVASGETQYF; DNA: TGCAGTGCTAGAGTCGCTAGCGGAGAGACCCAGTACTTC; D: TRBD2; V: TRBV20-1; size: -; J: TRBJ2-5
CDR3: CASSLAGGDHGANVLTF; DNA: TGCGCCAGCAGCTTGGCAGGGGGCGATCATGGGGCCAACGTCCTGACTTTC; D: TRBD1; V: TRBV5-1; size: -; J: TRBJ2-6
CDR3: CSARLAGGLNQETQYF; DNA: TGCAGTGCTAGACTAGCGGGAGGGTTGAATCAAGAGACCCAGTACTTC; D: TRBD2; V: TRBV20-1; size: -; J: TRBJ2-5
CDR3: CAIMPGLLGDTQYF; DNA: TGTGCCATCATGCCGGGACTCCTAGGAGATACGCAGTATTTT; D: -; V: TRBV10-3; size: -; J: TRBJ2-3
CDR3: CSARDRRFMQYF; DNA: TGCAGTGCTAGAGATCGAAGGTTTATGCAGTATTTT; D: -; V: TRBV20-1; size: -; J: TRBJ2-3
CDR3: CASSPWRGVNSPLHF; DNA: TGCGCCAGCAGCCCTTGGAGAGGGGTCAATTCACCCCTCCACTTT; D: -; V: TRBV5-1; size: many; J: TRBJ1-6
CDR3: CASSPIRDTEAFF; DNA: TGTGCCAGCAGTCCGATTAGGGACACTGAAGCTTTCTTT; D: -; V: TRBV12-3/TRBV12-4; size: many; J: TRBJ1-1
CDR3: CASSVRDTPLGTF; DNA: TGTGCCAGCTCAGTTCGGGACACCCCTCTGGGCACCTTC; D: -; V: TRBV18; size: -; J: TRBJ1-2
CDR3: CASSRPGTGGRDEQYF; DNA: TGTGCCAGCAGTCGCCCGGGGACAGGGGGCCGAGACGAGCAGTACTTC; D: TRBD1; V: TRBV28; size: -; J: TRBJ2-7
CDR3: CASSVGLAGGDTQYF; DNA: TGTGCCAGCAGCGTAGGGCTAGCGGGGGGAGATACGCAGTATTTT; D: TRBD2; V: TRBV9; size: -; J: TRBJ2-3
CDR3: CASSSTAGTGGNGYTF; DNA: TGTGCCAGCAGCTCGACCGCCGGGACAGGGGGAAATGGCTACACCTTC; D: TRBD1; V: TRBV7-3; size: -; J: TRBJ1-2
CDR3: CASSLGAAELSAFF; DNA: TGTGCCAGCAGCTTGGGGGCCGCCGAACTCTCGGCTTTCTTT; D: -; V: TRBV5-6; size: -; J: TRBJ1-1
CDR3: CASSFPSRDTEAFF; DNA: TGTGCCAGCAGTTTCCCCTCTAGGGACACTGAAGCTTTCTTT; D: -; V: TRBV12-3/TRBV12-4; size: many; J: TRBJ1-1
CDR3: CSARALAGGPQTQYF; DNA: TGCAGTGCTAGAGCCCTAGCGGGGGGGCCGCAGACCCAGTACTTC; D: TRBD2; V: TRBV20-1; size: few; J: TRBJ2-5
CDR3: CASSVGGLGNTIYF; DNA: TGCGCCAGCAGTGTCGGGGGTCTTGGAAACACCATATATTTT; D: -; V: TRBV10-1; size: -; J: TRBJ1-3
CDR3: CAINLPSREGYTF; DNA: TGTGCCATCAACCTCCCGTCGAGGGAGGGCTACACCTTC; D: -; V: TRBV10-3; size: -; J: TRBJ1-2
CDR3: CASSLELDRGRFTGELFF; DNA: TGTGCCAGCAGCCTGGAATTGGACAGGGGGCGGTTTACCGGGGAGCTGTTTTTT; D: TRBD1; V: TRBV5-6; size: few; J: TRBJ2-2
CDR3: CSAGTGQWYSYNEQFF; DNA: TGCAGTGCGGGGACAGGGCAATGGTACTCCTACAATGAGCAGTTCTTC; D: TRBD1; V: TRBV20-1; size: many; J: TRBJ2-1
CDR3: CASSRTDETQYF; DNA: TGTGCCAGCAGTCGGACAGACGAGACCCAGTACTTC; D: -; V: TRBV2; size: -; J: TRBJ2-5
CDR3: CATSDLGGGETQYF; DNA: TGTGCCACCAGTGATTTAGGGGGCGGAGAGACCCAGTACTTC; D: TRBD1; V: TRBV24-1; size: many; J: TRBJ2-5
CDR3: CASSPSTGGTEAFF; DNA: TGTGCCAGCTCCCCCTCGACGGGGGGCACTGAAGCTTTCTTT; D: -; V: TRBV18; size: many; J: TRBJ1-1
CDR3: CATRKTGIVYGYTF; DNA: TGTGCCACCAGGAAAACGGGAATAGTTTATGGCTACACCTTC; D: -; V: TRBV15; size: -; J: TRBJ1-2
CDR3: CSARAVAEETQYF; DNA: TGCAGTGCTAGAGCGGTAGCGGAAGAGACCCAGTACTTC; D: -; V: TRBV20-1; size: -; J: TRBJ2-5
CDR3: CASSNGGNVADTQYF; DNA: TGTGCCAGCAGCAACGGGGGCAACGTCGCAGATACGCAGTATTTT; D: -; V: TRBV7-3; size: many; J: TRBJ2-3
CDR3: CASSEGLAGSTDTQYF; DNA: TGTGCCAGCAGCGAGGGACTAGCGGGGAGCACAGATACGCAGTATTTT; D: TRBD2; V: TRBV9; size: many; J: TRBJ2-3
CDR3: CASSAFGGAREKLFF; DNA: TGTGCCAGCAGCGCCTTCGGGGGGGCGAGAGAAAAACTGTTTTTT; D: -; V: TRBV2; size: many; J: TRBJ1-4
CDR3: CSAPGQGNSPLHF; DNA: TGCAGTGCACCGGGACAGGGGAATTCACCCCTCCACTTT; D: TRBD1; V: TRBV20-1; size: -; J: TRBJ1-6
CDR3: CATSDEQGREAFF; DNA: TGTGCCACCAGTGACGAACAGGGGAGGGAAGCTTTCTTT; D: TRBD1; V: TRBV24-1; size: -; J: TRBJ1-1
CDR3: CASSLQGYTGELFF; DNA: TGTGCCAGCAGCTTACAGGGGTACACCGGGGAGCTGTTTTTT; D: -; V: TRBV7-3; size: few; J: TRBJ2-2
CDR3: CATSRTSDQGNEQFF; DNA: TGTGCCACCAGCAGAACTAGCGACCAGGGCAATGAGCAGTTCTTC; D: TRBD2; V: TRBV15; size: many; J: TRBJ2-1